A single sample is the source of the 16 T cell receptor beta chains below, sequenced in a study of response to subunit inactivated influenza vaccine. TCRdb analysed the RT-PCR reads with MiXCR anew, one entry per CDR3 protein. The data show about 700,000 distinct CDR3 sequences, with around 13% seen just once and 5.5% to 7% held by the top ten. This sample comprised PBMCs from blood, obtained around two weeks before vaccination. Receptor source: a man aged 50 to 59 who received an inactivated influenza vaccine.

This rearrangement joins TRBV7-2 to TRBJ1-6; D is unclear. V lost 2 bases and J lost 7, with 9 bases in between. The CDR3 is 14 residues long. The V gene's germline CDR1 is SGHTA and CDR2 FQGNSA. The chain's CDR3 is CASSLRQMNSPLHF. For the CDR3, the DNA is TGTGCCAGCAGCTTACGTCAGATGAATTCACCCCTCCACTTT.

In its sample, this clonotype was seen a few times. The rearrangement links TRBV4-1 to TRBJ2-7; the match to TRBD1 covers 7 bases. The CDR3 has 15 amino acids. V trimming: 3 bases; J trimming: 2 bases; junction bases outside the gene matches: 7. Germline lookup yields CDR1 MGHRA and CDR2 YSYEKL. The CDR3 DNA is TGCGCCAGCAGCCACGGGACAGAACTACCCTACGAGCAGTACTTC. This encodes CASSHGTELPYEQYF.

This sequence joins TRBV12-3 or TRBV12-4 and TRBJ2-5; D call uncertain. CDR3 length: 12 amino acids. V dropped 7 bases and J dropped 4 bases, with 10 bases sitting between them. In DNA form, the CDR3 reads TGTGCCAGCAAAGGGCCGGTAGAGACCCAGTACTTC. The encoded protein is CASKGPVETQYF.

Ten or more counts support this clonotype. The V call is TRBV12-3 or TRBV12-4, the J call TRBJ2-3; the D gene is possibly TRBD2 (6 bases). The CDR3 has 16 amino acids. The germline V and J ends were trimmed by 0 bases and 1 base, with 11 bases remaining between them. CDR3 coding DNA: TGTGCCAGCAGTTTAGCGGGGGGTCCCCGCACAGATACGCAGTATTTT. This sequence encodes CASSLAGGPRTDTQYF.

The chain carries TRBV5-6 and TRBJ2-7; D assignment may be TRBD1 or TRBD2 (5 bases each). The CDR3 has 13 amino acids. Germline V gives CDR1 SGHDT, CDR2 YYEEEE. Trimming removed 3 bases at V and 2 bases at J, with 9 bases between. CDR3: CASSSMGAYEQYF. Written as DNA, the CDR3 is TGTGCCAGCAGCTCAATGGGGGCCTACGAGCAGTACTTC.

The CDR3 sequence is CASSQEDRDGTDTQYF. The DNA for the CDR3 is TGCGCCAGCAGCCAGGAGGACAGGGATGGCACAGATACGCAGTATTTT. The chain uses TRBV4-1 and TRBJ2-3; 8 bases fit TRBD1. Germline values: CDR1 MGHRA, CDR2 YSYEKL. Trimming took 3 bases from V and 1 from J; bases not matched to a gene: 6. The CDR3 covers 16 residues.

This clonotype showed up just a few times. This rearrangement joins TRBV5-1 to TRBJ2-1, with TRBD2 matching 10 bases. The J segment lost 4 bases and the V segment lost 4 bases, leaving 8 bases of the junction unmatched. The CDR3 sequence is 16 residues long. In germline, CDR1 is SGHRS, CDR2 YFSETQ. In DNA, the CDR3 is TGCGCCAGCAGCACATCCGGGACTAGCGTGTACAATGAGCAGTTCTTC. Encoded protein: CASSTSGTSVYNEQFF.

This clonotype occurred a few times. The chain has TRBV11-2 and TRBJ1-3, with D hard to call. The CDR3 is 13 amino acids. Germline V gene sequence: CDR1 SGHAT, CDR2 FQNNGV. V lost 6 bases and J lost 1, with 7 bases in between. CDR3 region: CASRWASGNTIYF. The CDR3 DNA reads as TGTGCCAGCAGGTGGGCTTCTGGAAACACCATATATTTT.

Only a few counts were recorded for this clonotype. The CDR3 spells CSARDWQRARNEQFF. The CDR3 bases are TGCAGTGCTAGAGATTGGCAGCGGGCGAGGAATGAGCAGTTCTTC. The chain carries TRBV20-1 and TRBJ2-1; possibly TRBD2 for D (6 bases). Per germline, CDR1 DFQATT and CDR2 SNEGSKA (reference sequence). The CDR3 sequence is 15 residues long. Between the trimmed V and J ends, which lost 0 bases and 7 bases, there was a span of 16 bases.

This clonotype was counted between two and nine times. The chain joins TRBV20-1 to TRBJ2-5; D call uncertain. Germline values: CDR1 DFQATT, CDR2 SNEGSKA (reference sequence). There are 13 residues in the CDR3. The CDR3 here is CSVGARNQETQYF. In nucleotides, the CDR3 is TGCAGCGTGGGCGCTCGAAACCAAGAGACCCAGTACTTC.

The chain links TRBV7-2 to TRBJ2-1; 13 bases agree with TRBD2. V lost 4 bases and J lost 11; bases outside the gene matches: 2. The length of the CDR3 is 13 residues. Germline V gene sequence: CDR1 SGHTA, CDR2 FQGNSA. CDR3 DNA: TGTGCCAGCAGCTCGGGACTAGCGGGAAAGCAGTTCTTC. Translated: CASSSGLAGKQFF.

This clonotype was detected a few times. CDR3 sequence: CASSPGQVEQFF. In DNA, the CDR3 is TGTGCCAGCAGCCCCGGACAGGTTGAGCAGTTCTTC. The chain has TRBV7-9 and TRBJ2-1; 7 bases line up with TRBD1. There are 12 residues in the CDR3. Germline V CDR1 and CDR2: SEHNR, FQNEAQ (reference sequence). V trimming: 5 bases; J trimming: 9 bases; junction bases outside the gene matches: 4.

The V and J genes are TRBV5-1 and TRBJ1-2, with 8 bases matching TRBD1. V lost 0 bases and J lost 4; bases outside the gene matches: 5. CDR1 and CDR2 (germline): SGHRS, YFSETQ. The CDR3 loop spans 15 amino acids. CDR3 DNA: TGCGCCAGCAGCTTGGGCGCGGGACAGGTCTATGGCTACACCTTC. Translation: CASSLGAGQVYGYTF.

The chain links TRBV7-3 to TRBJ2-1; no definite D call. V lost 4 bases, J lost 6 bases, and 13 bases lay in between. Per germline, CDR1 SGHTA and CDR2 FQGTGA. The CDR3 is 14 amino acids. The CDR3 region has the DNA TGTGCCAGCAGCTCCCTGGGATTAAGCAATGAGCAGTTCTTC. Encoded protein: CASSSLGLSNEQFF.

J is TRBJ1-1 and V is TRBV7-9; 9 bases fit TRBD1. CDR3 length: 15 residues. Germline loops: CDR1 SEHNR, CDR2 FQNEAQ (reference sequence). V shed 4 bases, J shed 6 bases, and the junction held 9 bases outside the gene matches. The CDR3: CASSSFSGTGSEAFF. CDR3 coding DNA: TGTGCCAGCAGCTCCTTTTCCGGGACAGGGTCTGAAGCTTTCTTT.

The V call is TRBV20-1, the J call TRBJ2-4; D remains ambiguous. The germline gives CDR1 DFQATT, CDR2 SNEGSKA (reference sequence). There are 13 residues in the CDR3. V lost 1 base and J lost 0, with 4 bases in between. In DNA form, the CDR3 reads TGCAGTGCTAGAGGCCTAGCCAAAAACATTCAGTACTTC. Translating it yields CSARGLAKNIQYF.